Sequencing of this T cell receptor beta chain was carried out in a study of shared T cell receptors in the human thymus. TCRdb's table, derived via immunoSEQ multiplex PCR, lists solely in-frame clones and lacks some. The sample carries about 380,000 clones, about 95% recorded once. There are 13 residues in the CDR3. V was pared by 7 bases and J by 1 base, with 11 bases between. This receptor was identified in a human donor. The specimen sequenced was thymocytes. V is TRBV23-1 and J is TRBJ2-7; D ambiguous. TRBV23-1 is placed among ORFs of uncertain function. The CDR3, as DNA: TGCGCCAGCACCCCTAACGGATCCTACGAGCAGTACTTC. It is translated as CASTPNGSYEQYF.